Following are 29 T cell receptor beta chains from one sample sequenced in a study of neoadjuvant anti-PD-1 for oral cavity cancer. Assay: immunoSEQ multiplex PCR; the TCRdb copy retains only in-frame clones and omits some. The top ten hold roughly 2.6% of the sample, which has some 6,900 clones, about two thirds seen once. The source was PBMCs, collected before nivolumab (anti-PD-1) treatment. Source of these receptors: a person aged 35 to 85 with oral cavity squamous cell carcinoma.

The genes are TRBV7-6 and TRBJ2-5; 7 positions match TRBD2. Unmatched junction bases numbered 10, after V lost 5 bases and J lost 4 bases. The V gene's germline CDR1 is SGHVS and CDR2 FNYEAQ. The CDR3 runs to 15 residues. For the CDR3, the DNA is TGTGCCAGCAGCCTGACTACCCCGGGGGGAGAGACCCAGTACTTC. Protein: CASSLTTPGGETQYF.

The chain couples TRBV19 to TRBJ2-1; no definite D call. The CDR3 loop spans 15 amino acids. CDR1 and CDR2 (germline): LNHDA, SQIVND (reference sequence). V shed 1 base and J shed 4 bases, with 11 bases lying between them. CDR3 region: CASSIAENRYNEQFF. CDR3 sequence (DNA): TGTGCCAGTAGTATAGCAGAGAACCGTTACAATGAGCAGTTCTTC.

The rearrangement uses TRBV10-3 and TRBJ2-7; 13 positions agree with TRBD2. Germline CDR1 is ENHRY and CDR2 is SYGVKD. There are 17 residues in the CDR3. J was trimmed by 2 bases and V by 2 bases; bases with no gene match: 6. In DNA form, the CDR3 reads TGTGCCATCAGTGAGACCTCACTAGCGGGGGGGACCTACGAGCAGTACTTC. It codes for CAISETSLAGGTYEQYF.

Written as DNA, the CDR3 is TGTGCCAGCAGTGACTACCGGGACAGGGCAAATGGGGCCAACGTCCTGACTTTC. It is translated as CASSDYRDRANGANVLTF. The chain is built from TRBV6-1 and TRBJ2-6, with 9 bases that match TRBD1. Germline V gene lookup returns CDR1 MNHNS and CDR2 SASEGT. The CDR3 has 18 amino acids. With 3 bases clipped from V and 3 bases from J, the junction kept 9 bases outside the gene matches.

This clone was seen only a few times. V usage is TRBV5-1 and J usage is TRBJ1-2; possible D gene TRBD1, 5 bases. The CDR3 sequence is 16 residues long. CDR1 SGHRS and CDR2 YFSETQ come from the germline V gene. The V gene lost 0 bases and the J gene lost 8 bases, with 20 bases spanning the gap. CDR3 protein: CASSLAGRASGGGYTF. CDR3 bases: TGCGCCAGCAGCTTGGCCGGAAGGGCATCCGGGGGAGGCTACACCTTC.

In this sample, this clone turned up once. The chain links TRBV7-2 to TRBJ1-2; TRBD1 is a possible D gene (5 bases). The V end was cut by 1 base, the J end by 4 bases, with 13 bases between. Germline CDR1 SGHTA, CDR2 FQGNSA. The CDR3 sequence is 15 residues long. CDR3: CASSLVGVQGYGYTF. CDR3 DNA: TGTGCCAGCAGCTTAGTAGGGGTCCAGGGCTATGGCTACACCTTC.

The rearrangement uses TRBV6-6 and TRBJ1-1; D unresolved. In germline, CDR1 is MNHNY, CDR2 SVGAGI (reference sequence). The CDR3 covers 12 residues. With 2 bases removed from V and 5 bases from J, the gap between germline ends came to 6 bases. The chain's CDR3 is CASSYRQTEAFF. The CDR3 DNA follows: TGTGCCAGCAGTTACAGGCAGACTGAAGCTTTCTTT.

This sequence joins TRBV7-3 and TRBJ1-6; D gene unclear. The CDR3 runs 14 residues. CDR1 SGHTA and CDR2 FQGTGA come from the germline V gene. Trimming took off 2 bases at V and 7 bases at J, with 9 bases between the two ends. CDR3 loop: CASSLAIANSPLHF. For the CDR3, the DNA is TGTGCCAGCAGCTTAGCAATTGCGAATTCACCCCTCCACTTT. Combining the CDR3 with reference TRBV7-3 and TRBJ1-6 gives the whole variable domain GAGVSQTPSNKVTEKGKYVELRCDPISGHTALYWYRQSLGQGPEFLIYFQGTGAADDSGLPNDRFFAVRPEGSVSTLKIQRTERGDSAVYLCASSLAIANSPLHFGNGTRLTVT.

The gene calls are TRBV7-2 and TRBJ2-3, with 8 bases identical to TRBD1. This CDR3 is 15 amino acids long. The germline gives CDR1 SGHTA, CDR2 FQGNSA. The V segment lost 5 bases and the J segment 3 bases; nucleotides outside the gene matches: 7. The CDR3 is CASSHRDRPTDTQYF. DNA for the CDR3: TGTGCCAGCAGCCACCGGGACAGGCCAACAGATACGCAGTATTTT.

This clone was counted a few times. J is TRBJ1-2 and V is TRBV27; 8 bases map to TRBD1. V lost 5 bases, J lost 6 bases, and 11 bases stayed unmatched. Germline V lookup: CDR1 MNHEY, CDR2 SMNVEV (reference sequence). The CDR3 is 15 residues long. The CDR3 loop is CASSPHPDRVHGYTF. In DNA form, the CDR3 reads TGTGCCAGCAGTCCACACCCGGACAGGGTTCATGGCTACACCTTC.

This chain joins TRBV11-2 and TRBJ2-7; D might be TRBD1 (6 bases). This CDR3 has 13 residues. Trimming took off 6 bases at V and 3 bases at J, with 12 bases between the two ends. Germline assignment: CDR1 SGHAT and CDR2 FQNNGV. The CDR3 DNA sequence: TGTGCCAGCAGTTTGACAGGTCTCTACGAGCAGTACTTC. Its protein product is CASSLTGLYEQYF.

The chain is built from TRBV14 and TRBJ2-1; 13 bases map to TRBD2. Trimming cost V 4 bases and J 7 bases; bases outside gene matches: 7. The germline CDR1 and CDR2 sequences are SGHDN and FVKESK. The CDR3 sequence is 16 residues long. This CDR3 reads CASSLLTSGGDNEQFF. The CDR3 DNA reads as TGTGCCAGCAGCCTTCTAACTAGCGGGGGGGATAATGAGCAGTTCTTC.

This clone turned up a few times. The chain carries TRBV6-5 and TRBJ2-7; D gene uncertain. CDR1 and CDR2 (germline): MNHEY, SVGAGI. The CDR3 covers 15 residues. V was pared by 3 bases and J by 2 bases, with 14 bases between. CDR3: CASSYGVGSTYEQYF. CDR3 sequence (DNA): TGTGCCAGCAGTTATGGAGTAGGGTCGACCTACGAGCAGTACTTC.

The chain uses TRBV11-2 and TRBJ2-7; no definite D call. The CDR3 is 15 residues long. Germline lookup yields CDR1 SGHAT and CDR2 FQNNGV. V was shortened by 0 bases and J by 5 bases, with 14 bases between the two germline ends. CDR3 in amino acids: CASSLDKRWIDEQYF. CDR3 DNA sequence: TGTGCCAGCAGCTTAGATAAGAGGTGGATCGACGAGCAGTACTTC. Together with reference TRBV11-2 and TRBJ2-7, the CDR3 gives the full variable domain: EAGVAQSPRYKIIEKRQSVAFWCNPISGHATLYWYQQILGQGPKLLIQFQNNGVVDDSQLPKDRFSAERLKGVDSTLKIQPAKLEDSAVYLCASSLDKRWIDEQYFGPGTRLTVT.

The gene calls are TRBV5-1 and TRBJ1-6; D perhaps matches TRBD1 (6 bases). Trimming took 3 bases from V and 1 from J, leaving 11 bases between them. The germline V gene encodes CDR1 SGHRS and CDR2 YFSETQ. This CDR3 spans 16 amino acids. The CDR3, as DNA: TGCGCCAGCAGCTCACAGGGACGGTCCTATAATTCACCCCTCCACTTT. Its protein product is CASSSQGRSYNSPLHF.

Only a few counts were recorded for this clone. The rearrangement links TRBV6-5 to TRBJ2-7; 9 positions agree with TRBD1. The CDR3 has 15 amino acids. The ends lost 3 bases at V and 6 bases at J; junction bases unmatched: 9. CDR1 and CDR2 (germline): MNHEY, SVGAGI. CDR3 protein: CASSYSPDRGGEQYF. The DNA of the CDR3 is TGTGCCAGCAGTTATTCCCCGGACAGGGGAGGCGAGCAGTACTTC.

The chain couples TRBV7-9 to TRBJ2-1; possibly TRBD1 or TRBD2 for D (6 bases each). Germline V gene data show CDR1 as SEHNR and CDR2 as FQNEAQ (reference sequence). The CDR3 has 17 residues. Trimming cost V 2 bases and J 0 bases, with 14 bases left between them. CDR3 DNA sequence: TGTGCCAGCAGCTTAATTCGGGGGCCAAGCTCCTACAATGAGCAGTTCTTC. Its translation: CASSLIRGPSSYNEQFF.

This clone was detected only a few times. V is TRBV28 and J is TRBJ1-1, with D tentatively TRBD1 (6 bases). V was trimmed by 3 bases and J by 0 bases, leaving 14 bases between them. The germline V gene encodes CDR1 MDHEN and CDR2 SYDVKM. The CDR3 spans 16 residues. CDR3 DNA sequence: TGTGCCAGCAGTTTTGCCTCGGACAGTATGAACACTGAAGCTTTCTTT. The encoded protein is CASSFASDSMNTEAFF.

This clone came up a few times. The junction departs from germline at one end; a sequencing error may be responsible. The V gene is TRBV2, the J gene TRBJ1-5, with no clear D. Germline lookup yields CDR1 SNHLY and CDR2 FYNNEI. The CDR3 has 15 residues. For the CDR3, the DNA is TGTGCCAGCAGAGAAGATCGAACAAGCAATCAGCCCCAGCATTTT. Residues: CASREDRTSNQPQHF.

V is TRBV9 and J is TRBJ1-2; a possible D gene is TRBD1 (6 bases). Germline V lookup: CDR1 SGDLS, CDR2 YYNGEE. Trimming stripped 0 bases from V and 5 bases from J, with 11 bases between. This CDR3 comprises 14 residues. In DNA, the CDR3 is TGTGCCAGCAGCGTAGGTGCAGGGGATTATGGCTACACCTTC. Its protein product is CASSVGAGDYGYTF.

This chain joins TRBV6-1 and TRBJ2-7, with D perhaps TRBD2 (5 bases). Germline V gene data show CDR1 as MNHNS and CDR2 as SASEGT. The CDR3 has 15 residues. V was trimmed by 1 base and J by 3 bases, leaving 13 bases between them. CDR3 amino acids: CASSEDGREGYEQYF. CDR3 in DNA: TGTGCCAGCAGTGAAGACGGACGAGAGGGCTACGAGCAGTACTTC.

This chain joins TRBV10-3 and TRBJ2-7, with 10 positions matching TRBD1. CDR3 length: 15 residues. V gave up 2 bases and J gave up 4 bases; unmatched junction bases: 5. Looked up from germline, CDR1 is ENHRY and CDR2 is SYGVKD. The CDR3 DNA follows: TGTGCCATCAGTGAGAGAGGACAGGGGGGGTACGAGCAGTACTTC. It yields the protein CAISERGQGGYEQYF.

This chain uses TRBV27 with TRBJ1-6; 10 bases align to TRBD1. Germline CDR1 MNHEY, CDR2 SMNVEV (reference sequence). CDR3 length: 15 amino acids. Unmatched junction bases numbered 7, after V lost 4 bases and J lost 10 bases. The CDR3 loop is CASSSWDRGGSPLHF. DNA for the CDR3: TGTGCCAGCAGTTCTTGGGACAGGGGTGGGTCACCCCTCCACTTT.

This clone has more than one count but fewer than ten. This chain uses TRBV19 with TRBJ1-1; D is undetermined. Germline V gene sequence: CDR1 LNHDA, CDR2 SQIVND (reference sequence). The CDR3 has 13 residues. Trimming stripped 7 bases from V and 3 bases from J, with 12 bases between. The CDR3 here is CASTIGVYTEAFF. CDR3 sequence (DNA): TGTGCCAGTACCATTGGGGTATACACTGAAGCTTTCTTT.

This chain connects TRBV2 to TRBJ2-2; perhaps TRBD2 as D (5 bases). CDR1 and CDR2 from the germline V gene are SNHLY and FYNNEI. The length of the CDR3 is 14 residues. The V end was cut by 4 bases, the J end by 4 bases, with 10 bases between. CDR3 amino acids: CASSVSEGTGELFF. The CDR3 region has the DNA TGTGCCAGCAGTGTGTCCGAGGGCACCGGGGAGCTGTTTTTT.

This clone was detected a few times. The V and J genes are TRBV4-1 and TRBJ1-2, with 7 bases aligning to TRBD1. The J segment lost 7 bases and the V segment lost 3 bases, leaving 11 bases of the junction unmatched. From germline, CDR1 is MGHRA and CDR2 YSYEKL. CDR3 length equals 15 residues. The CDR3 DNA sequence: TGCGCCAGCAGCCACCCAGGACAGGCCGGCGGTGGCTACACCTTC. Translation gives CASSHPGQAGGGYTF.

The chain links TRBV7-9 to TRBJ2-5, with TRBD2 matching 14 bases. V was pared by 1 base and J by 5 bases, with 3 bases of the junction left unmatched. The CDR3 is 16 amino acids. Germline V lookup: CDR1 SEHNR, CDR2 FQNEAQ (reference sequence). The CDR3: CASSLGLAGGQETQYF. The CDR3, as DNA: TGTGCCAGCAGCTTAGGACTAGCGGGGGGGCAGGAGACCCAGTACTTC.

This chain connects TRBV4-3 to TRBJ1-4, with TRBD1 matching 9 bases. Trimming removed 0 bases from V and 8 bases from J; junction bases left unmatched: 13. This CDR3 has 18 amino acids. Per germline, CDR1 LGHNA and CDR2 YSLEER. CDR3 bases: TGCGCCAGCAGCCAAGACCCCATCCGTGGGACAGGGCTAGAAAAACTGTTTTTT. Its translation is CASSQDPIRGTGLEKLFF.

The chain couples TRBV19 to TRBJ1-1, with D possibly matching TRBD1 (5 bases). In germline, CDR1 is LNHDA, CDR2 SQIVND (reference sequence). The CDR3 is made up of 15 amino acids. The V and J ends lost 6 bases and 1 base respectively, with 15 bases between them. DNA for the CDR3: TGTGCCAGTAGCGTCAGGGTCGTCGGGAACACTGAAGCTTTCTTT. It codes for CASSVRVVGNTEAFF.